Presented here are 11 T cell receptor beta chains from one specimen sequenced in a study of technical replicates of blood from a handful of donors. Profiling relied on immunoSEQ multiplex PCR, and the TCRdb table lists in-frame clones only, not all of them. The sample lists 100,000 or so clones; about 94% were seen once. Sequencing used T cells isolated from PBMCs. The receptors shown here come from a human donor in good health.

In this sample, this clone turned up once. The V call is TRBV5-4, the J call TRBJ1-1; 8 bases are a match to TRBD1. Germline V gives CDR1 SGHNT, CDR2 YYREEE (reference sequence). This CDR3 region has 16 residues. V was clipped by 4 bases and J by 6 bases; unmatched bases: 14. The CDR3 DNA reads as TGTGCCAGCAGCCCAGGGGGCGACCGCAGGTACGCTGAAGCTTTCTTT. This codes for CASSPGGDRRYAEAFF.

The V and J genes are TRBV11-2 and TRBJ2-5; the match to TRBD2 covers 8 bases. V trimming: 1 base; J trimming: 9 bases; junction bases outside the gene matches: 16. CDR3 length: 17 residues. The germline gives CDR1 SGHAT, CDR2 FQNNGV. CDR3 protein: CASSLVVASGSFGAQYF. The CDR3 nucleotides read TGTGCCAGCAGCTTAGTGGTCGCGAGCGGGAGCTTTGGGGCCCAGTACTTC.

This clone has only one observation. The genes are TRBV27 and TRBJ1-5; D is undetermined. In germline, CDR1 is MNHEY, CDR2 SMNVEV (reference sequence). This CDR3 contains 14 residues. The V end lost 3 bases, the J end lost 4 bases, and 10 bases lay between the germline ends. CDR3 bases: TGTGCCAGCAGTTTGGACGGAGGTAATCAGCCCCAGCATTTT. This codes for CASSLDGGNQPQHF.

The chain combines TRBV4-1 with TRBJ2-3; maybe TRBD1 (6 bases). CDR1 is MGHRA and CDR2 is YSYEKL in the germline V gene. This CDR3 has 16 residues. V dropped 1 base and J dropped 3 bases, with 14 bases sitting between them. As DNA, the CDR3 is TGCGCCAGCAGCCAAGCTTCAGTTAGGGGGACAGATACGCAGTATTTT. It encodes CASSQASVRGTDTQYF.

CDR3 bases: TGCGCCAGCAGTGACCGCCCTAGCGGGGGACGCACAGATACGCAGTATTTT. This translates into CASSDRPSGGRTDTQYF. This chain uses TRBV10-2 with TRBJ2-3, with 10 bases identical to TRBD2. CDR3 length: 17 residues. The V segment lost 3 bases and the J segment 1 base; nucleotides outside the gene matches: 7. Per germline, CDR1 WSHSY and CDR2 SAAADI.

The V call is TRBV6-5, the J call TRBJ2-2, with D tentatively TRBD1 (6 bases). This CDR3 spans 15 amino acids. Germline lookup yields CDR1 MNHEY and CDR2 SVGAGI. V shed 2 bases and J shed 5 bases, with 12 bases lying between them. CDR3 sequence (DNA): TGTGCCAGCAGTTACACGACAGGAACTACCGGGGAGCTGTTTTTT. This encodes CASSYTTGTTGELFF.

This clone was picked up one time. The rearrangement uses TRBV10-1 and TRBJ2-2; possibly TRBD2 for D (6 bases). Germline loops: CDR1 WNHNN, CDR2 SYGVQD (reference sequence). The CDR3 is made up of 16 amino acids. The V end lost 3 bases, the J end lost 0 bases, and 11 bases lay between the germline ends. The CDR3 sequence is CASSDLGGPNTGELFF. CDR3 bases: TGCGCCAGCAGTGATTTGGGGGGTCCGAACACCGGGGAGCTGTTTTTT.

The gene calls are TRBV10-1 and TRBJ2-1; D gene uncertain. CDR3 size: 16 residues. Trimming pared 3 bases from V and 6 bases from J, leaving 18 bases between. The germline CDR1 and CDR2 sequences are WNHNN and SYGVQD (reference sequence). The CDR3 DNA follows: TGCGCCAGCAGTGACTACTCGAAAATCGACTCCAATGAGCAGTTCTTC. Translation gives CASSDYSKIDSNEQFF.

This chain joins TRBV5-1 and TRBJ2-6; 10 nucleotides match TRBD1. V was clipped by 4 bases and J by 3 bases; unmatched bases: 7. The germline CDR1 and CDR2 sequences are SGHRS and YFSETQ. This CDR3 is 17 amino acids long. The CDR3 reads CASSLRQGARGANVLTF. CDR3 DNA sequence: TGCGCCAGCAGCCTAAGACAGGGGGCGCGTGGGGCCAACGTCCTGACTTTC.

This chain links TRBV4-2 with TRBJ2-1; 8 bases map to TRBD2. Germline loops: CDR1 LGHNA, CDR2 YNFKEQ. This CDR3 comprises 15 residues. V trimming: 3 bases; J trimming: 8 bases; junction bases outside the gene matches: 9. CDR3 in DNA: TGTGCCAGCAGCCACGACCTAACTAGCGGTGATGAGCAGTTCTTC. This encodes CASSHDLTSGDEQFF.

This chain joins TRBV6-1 and TRBJ2-3, with 9 bases identical to TRBD2. The CDR3 totals 16 residues. The J segment lost 7 bases and the V segment lost 1 base, leaving 9 bases of the junction unmatched. Germline CDR1 is MNHNS and CDR2 is SASEGT. The CDR3 spells CASSEVSGGRVNTQYF. The CDR3 DNA follows: TGTGCCAGCAGTGAAGTGAGCGGGGGGCGGGTAAATACGCAGTATTTT.